These 30 T cell receptor beta chains were sequenced from one sample in a study of cytomegalovirus exposure and HLA in healthy donors. Primers included in the PCR were 60 Vbeta and 13 Jbeta primers. TCRdb keeps only in-frame clones here, not all; method: immunoSEQ multiplex PCR. The top ten clones hold 3.5% to 5% of a sample with roughly 140,000 clones, around 83% of them seen once. The sequenced sample consisted of PBMCs. These receptors all come from a man aged 40-55 years in good health and CMV-seropositive.

CDR3 in DNA: TGTGCCAGCAGCTCGCCTAAAAAAGCGCTCAACTTTAACTATGGCTACACCTTC. Encoded protein: CASSSPKKALNFNYGYTF. The J gene is TRBJ1-2, the V gene TRBV7-9; unclear D gene. The CDR3 runs to 18 residues. V was pared by 4 bases and J by 1 base, with 22 bases between. Germline V gene lookup returns CDR1 SEHNR and CDR2 FQNEAQ (reference sequence).

This clone appeared once. This rearrangement joins TRBV5-1 to TRBJ2-3; a possible D gene is TRBD1 (5 bases). Germline assignment: CDR1 SGHRS and CDR2 YFSETQ. CDR3 length: 12 residues. The V end was cut by 0 bases, the J end by 6 bases, with 5 bases between. CDR3 in DNA: TGCGCCAGCAGCTTGGCAGGGGATACGCAGTATTTT. Its protein product is CASSLAGDTQYF. Drawing the rest from reference TRBV5-1 and TRBJ2-3, the complete variable domain is KAGVTQTPRYLIKTRGQQVTLSCSPISGHRSVSWYQQTPGQGLQFLFEYFSETQRNKGNFPGRFSGRQFSNSRSEMNVSTLELGDSALYLCASSLAGDTQYFGPGTRLTVL.

In the case of this clone: One junction end does not reproduce the germline sequence, and a read error may be involved. CDR3 DNA: TGTTCCAGCAGCTCCGGTAGGGGCCCTAACTACGAGCAGTACTTC. Translating it yields CSSSSGRGPNYEQYF. The chain combines TRBV7-9 with TRBJ2-7; D is perhaps TRBD1 (5 bases). Germline loops: CDR1 SEHNR, CDR2 FQNEAQ (reference sequence). The CDR3 is 15 residues long. Full variable domain (outside the CDR3, taken from reference TRBV7-9 and TRBJ2-7): DTGVSQNPRHKITKRGQNVTFRCDPISEHNRLYWYRQTLGQGPEFLTYFQNEAQLEKSRLLSDRFSAERPKGSFSTLEIQRTEQGDSAMYLCSSSSGRGPNYEQYFGPGTRLTVT.

The chain uses TRBV11-2 and TRBJ2-1; 12 bases match TRBD2. The V segment lost 5 bases and the J segment 8 bases; nucleotides outside the gene matches: 7. This CDR3 has 15 amino acids. Germline V CDR1 and CDR2: SGHAT, FQNNGV. The CDR3 DNA sequence: TGTGCCAGCAGCAACGGACTAGCGGGAATGCATGAGCAGTTCTTC. It yields the protein CASSNGLAGMHEQFF.

The chain has TRBV4-1 and TRBJ2-1; TRBD2 matches 9 bases. V was pared by 5 bases and J by 0 bases, with 5 bases of the junction left unmatched. The CDR3 totals 16 residues. Germline loops: CDR1 MGHRA, CDR2 YSYEKL. DNA of the CDR3: TGCGCCAGCAGCTTAGCGGGGGCAAGCTCCTACAATGAGCAGTTCTTC. It codes for CASSLAGASSYNEQFF.

J is TRBJ1-1 and V is TRBV13; 7 bases are shared with TRBD1. The CDR3 runs to 15 residues. V gave up 3 bases and J gave up 0 bases; unmatched junction bases: 4. Germline CDR1 reads PRHDT; CDR2 reads FYEKMQ (reference sequence). The chain's CDR3 is CASSFGTALNTEAFF. DNA of the CDR3: TGTGCCAGCAGCTTCGGGACAGCACTGAACACTGAAGCTTTCTTT.

The chain recombines TRBV6-1 with TRBJ1-1; the D is unclear. The CDR3 sequence is 13 residues long. V was shortened by 8 bases and J by 4 bases, with 14 bases between the two germline ends. Germline V gene lookup returns CDR1 MNHNS and CDR2 SASEGT. CDR3 sequence: CASHTVYFTEAFF. CDR3 coding DNA: TGTGCCAGCCACACCGTTTATTTCACTGAAGCTTTCTTT.

This sequence joins TRBV15 and TRBJ1-6, with D maybe TRBD1 (5 bases). Germline V lookup: CDR1 LNHNV, CDR2 YYDKDF (reference sequence). The germline V and J ends were trimmed by 0 bases and 7 bases, with 10 bases remaining between them. The CDR3 loop spans 15 amino acids. The CDR3 bases are TGTGCCACCAGCAGAGATGAAGGGGTAAATTCACCCCTCCACTTT. This translates into CATSRDEGVNSPLHF.

The V call is TRBV9, the J call TRBJ1-1; TRBD1 might be the D (5 bases). This CDR3 contains 14 residues. Trimming left V 4 bases short and J 1 base short, with 11 bases between. Germline V gives CDR1 SGDLS, CDR2 YYNGEE. CDR3 sequence reads: CASSPSGGNTEAFF. CDR3 in DNA: TGTGCCAGCAGCCCTAGCGGGGGGAACACTGAAGCTTTCTTT. Variable domain in full (rest from reference TRBV9 and TRBJ1-1): DSGVTQTPKHLITATGQRVTLRCSPRSGDLSVYWYQQSLDQGLQFLIQYYNGEERAKGNILERFSAQQFPDLHSELNLSSLELGDSALYFCASSPSGGNTEAFFGQGTRLTVV.

On this clone: The sample has other DNA sequences that encode this CDR3 too. V and J are TRBV7-2 and TRBJ1-1, with unresolved D. The germline V gene has CDR1 SGHTA and CDR2 FQGNSA. Trimming stripped 5 bases from V and 3 bases from J, with 4 bases between. The CDR3 length is 11 residues. The CDR3 DNA reads TGTGCCAGCAGCCCATACACTGAAGCTTTCTTT. As protein: CASSPYTEAFF.

The V gene is TRBV18, the J gene TRBJ1-2, with D maybe TRBD1 (6 bases). This CDR3 region has 14 residues. The V end was cut by 4 bases, the J end by 4 bases, with 13 bases between. In germline, CDR1 is KGHSH, CDR2 LQKENI. The CDR3 DNA is TGTGCCAGCTCACAAGGGGGACCCGCCTATGGCTACACCTTC. This encodes CASSQGGPAYGYTF. The full variable domain, rest sourced from reference TRBV18 and TRBJ1-2, is NAGVMQNPRHLVRRRGQEARLRCSPMKGHSHVYWYRQLPEEGLKFMVYLQKENIIDESGMPKERFSAEFPKEGPSILRIQQVVRGDSAAYFCASSQGGPAYGYTFGSGTRLTVV.

For the CDR3, the DNA is TGTGCCAGCAGTTTCATTGACAGGGGAAAACAGTATTTT. Translation: CASSFIDRGKQYF. V gene TRBV6-5 combines with J gene TRBJ2-3; 8 bases match TRBD1. The CDR3 totals 13 residues. With 4 bases clipped from V and 12 bases from J, the junction kept 9 bases outside the gene matches. Per germline, CDR1 MNHEY and CDR2 SVGAGI.

The rearrangement links TRBV5-5 to TRBJ1-5; no clear D. The germline V and J ends were trimmed by 4 bases and 4 bases, with 18 bases remaining between them. This CDR3 comprises 16 residues. Germline V gene data show CDR1 as SGHKS and CDR2 as YYEKEE (reference sequence). For the CDR3, the DNA is TGTGCCAGCAGCCCCACCCCAGGCCTTGGGAATCAGCCCCAGCATTTT. Protein: CASSPTPGLGNQPQHF.

The chain carries TRBV6-1 and TRBJ1-5, with D unresolved. From germline, CDR1 is MNHNS and CDR2 SASEGT. The V and J ends lost 7 bases and 2 bases respectively, with 9 bases between them. The CDR3 has 13 amino acids. In DNA, the CDR3 is TGTGCCAGCACTCCGGTGGGCAATCAGCCCCAGCATTTT. Translated, it gives CASTPVGNQPQHF.

The chain combines TRBV5-4 with TRBJ1-1; the match to TRBD1 covers 7 bases. The CDR3 length is 14 residues. The germline gives CDR1 SGHNT, CDR2 YYREEE (reference sequence). V lost 4 bases and J lost 0; bases outside the gene matches: 3. The CDR3 spells CASSRGQLNTEAFF. The CDR3 DNA is TGTGCCAGCAGCAGGGGACAGCTGAACACTGAAGCTTTCTTT.

This clone was detected ten times or more. The chain is built from TRBV5-4 and TRBJ1-4, with TRBD1 as a possible D gene (5 bases). V shed 3 bases and J shed 0 bases, with 12 bases lying between them. This CDR3 has 16 residues. Per the germline V gene, CDR1 is SGHNT and CDR2 is YYREEE (reference sequence). The chain's CDR3 is CASSSGGESTNEKLFF. In nucleotides, the CDR3 is TGTGCCAGCAGCTCCGGAGGGGAATCAACTAATGAAAAACTGTTTTTT.

The chain joins TRBV4-1 to TRBJ1-1; 10 positions match TRBD1. J was trimmed by 0 bases and V by 4 bases; bases with no gene match: 5. Germline CDR1 is MGHRA and CDR2 is YSYEKL. This CDR3 is 16 amino acids long. The CDR3 DNA reads TGCGCCAGCAGCCCTAGACAGGGGGCCGTGAACACTGAAGCTTTCTTT. This sequence encodes CASSPRQGAVNTEAFF.

The genes are TRBV30 and TRBJ1-1; D is unclear. Per the germline V gene, CDR1 is GTSNPN and CDR2 is SVGIG (reference sequence). V was shortened by 0 bases and J by 3 bases, with 11 bases between the two germline ends. The CDR3 is 14 residues long. CDR3 in DNA: TGTGCCTGGAGTGTTAAAATTTCCCACACTGAAGCTTTCTTT. This codes for CAWSVKISHTEAFF.

The rearrangement joins TRBV10-3 to TRBJ1-5; 10 bases map to TRBD1. The V gene's germline CDR1 is ENHRY and CDR2 SYGVKD. Trimming cost V 10 bases and J 7 bases; bases outside gene matches: 4. The CDR3 has 12 amino acids. CDR3 amino acids: CATGTGDQPQHF. In nucleotides, the CDR3 is TGTGCCACCGGGACAGGGGACCAGCCCCAGCATTTT.

The V gene is TRBV6-5, the J gene TRBJ2-5, with D tentatively TRBD2 (6 bases). The length of the CDR3 is 14 residues. V was pared by 2 bases and J by 3 bases, with 10 bases between. The germline CDR1 and CDR2 sequences are MNHEY and SVGAGI. The CDR3 DNA is TGTGCCAGCAGTTACGGGCTAGCGAAAGAGACCCAGTACTTC. Translation: CASSYGLAKETQYF.

The rearrangement links TRBV7-9 to TRBJ1-6, with 9 bases fitting TRBD1. The length of the CDR3 is 17 residues. Germline V CDR1 and CDR2: SEHNR, FQNEAQ (reference sequence). J gave up 2 bases and V 3 bases, and 5 bases lay outside the gene matches. The CDR3 DNA follows: TGTGCCAGCAGCTTCGCGACAGGGGGAGCCTATAATTCACCCCTCCACTTT. It translates to CASSFATGGAYNSPLHF.

This chain uses TRBV13 with TRBJ1-3; no clear D gene. The germline V gene encodes CDR1 PRHDT and CDR2 FYEKMQ (reference sequence). Trimming left V 0 bases short and J 0 bases short, with 6 bases between. This CDR3 has 15 residues. Here the CDR3 DNA reads TGTGCCAGCAGCTTAGGGATGAGCTCTGGAAACACCATATATTTT. It encodes CASSLGMSSGNTIYF.

The CDR3 DNA sequence: TGTGCCAGCAGCCGGGGGGTTAGCGGGACCTACAATGAGCAGTTCTTC. Translating it yields CASSRGVSGTYNEQFF. V is TRBV9 and J is TRBJ2-1, with TRBD2 matching over 8 bases. The germline V gene has CDR1 SGDLS and CDR2 YYNGEE. The J segment lost 2 bases and the V segment lost 4 bases, leaving 8 bases of the junction unmatched. The CDR3 runs to 16 residues. The whole variable domain, remainder taken from reference TRBV9 and TRBJ2-1, is DSGVTQTPKHLITATGQRVTLRCSPRSGDLSVYWYQQSLDQGLQFLIQYYNGEERAKGNILERFSAQQFPDLHSELNLSSLELGDSALYFCASSRGVSGTYNEQFFGPGTRLTVL.

The rearrangement uses TRBV5-4 and TRBJ2-1; 8 positions agree with TRBD2. This CDR3 spans 15 amino acids. Germline CDR1 is SGHNT and CDR2 is YYREEE (reference sequence). With V trimmed by 1 base and J by 3 bases, 3 bases remained unmatched. The DNA for the CDR3 is TGTGCCAGCAGCTTGACTAGCGGACACTACAATGAGCAGTTCTTC. The encoded protein is CASSLTSGHYNEQFF.

The CDR3 loop reads CAWMGPTGEGTEAFF. CDR3 sequence (DNA): TGTGCCTGGATGGGGCCGACAGGGGAGGGCACTGAAGCTTTCTTT. The V and J genes are TRBV30 and TRBJ1-1; TRBD1 agrees at 8 bases. The ends lost 4 bases at V and 4 bases at J; junction bases unmatched: 11. Germline V CDR1 and CDR2: GTSNPN, SVGIG (reference sequence). The CDR3 spans 15 residues.

This clone was seen a handful of times. The chain links TRBV13 to TRBJ2-7, with D unclear. Germline V gives CDR1 PRHDT, CDR2 FYEKMQ (reference sequence). The ends were cut back, 2 bases at V and 1 base at J, with 15 bases in the middle. The CDR3 loop spans 16 amino acids. In DNA form, the CDR3 reads TGTGCCAGCAGCTTATTATCAGCGCATCATTCCTACGAGCAGTACTTC. It translates to CASSLLSAHHSYEQYF.

The V gene is TRBV6-5, the J gene TRBJ1-2; TRBD1 agrees at 7 bases. V was pared by 0 bases and J by 4 bases, with 8 bases of the junction left unmatched. Germline CDR1 reads MNHEY; CDR2 reads SVGAGI. The CDR3 covers 16 residues. CDR3 amino acids: CASSYSSQGVVYGYTF. In DNA, the CDR3 is TGTGCCAGCAGTTACTCGAGCCAGGGGGTCGTCTATGGCTACACCTTC.

The chain joins TRBV14 to TRBJ1-4; 7 nucleotides line up with TRBD1. CDR1 SGHDN and CDR2 FVKESK come from the germline V gene. The CDR3 has 16 residues. The junction had 5 bases not matched to a gene; V was cut back by 2 bases and J by 2 bases. CDR3 nucleotide sequence: TGTGCCAGCAGCCAAACCAACAGGGGCACTAATGAAAAACTGTTTTTT. This gives the protein CASSQTNRGTNEKLFF.

The chain couples TRBV11-2 to TRBJ1-6, with TRBD1 identical over 7 bases. V lost 7 bases and J lost 7; bases outside the gene matches: 10. This CDR3 has 15 amino acids. Germline CDR1 is SGHAT and CDR2 is FQNNGV. CDR3 in amino acids: CASTPDRVWNSPLHF. As DNA, the CDR3 is TGTGCCAGCACCCCCGACAGGGTTTGGAATTCACCCCTCCACTTT.

A note on this clone: The junction and the germline gene differ at one end; a read error may be behind it. This rearrangement joins TRBV2 to TRBJ2-7; the match to TRBD1 covers 7 bases. There are 14 residues in the CDR3. CDR1 and CDR2 (germline): SNHLY, FYNNEI. CDR3 residues: CASREGGPTREQYF. Here the CDR3 DNA reads TGTGCCAGCAGAGAAGGGGGCCCCACGAGGGAGCAGTACTTC.